Shown below are 27 T cell receptor beta chains from a single sample sequenced in a study of cytomegalovirus exposure and HLA in healthy donors. Primers: 60 Vbeta forward and 13 Jbeta reverse. TCRdb keeps only in-frame clones here, not all; method: immunoSEQ multiplex PCR. The data hold approximately 100,000 clones, with 60% to 80% observed a single time. Sequencing was carried out using PBMCs. Receptors originate from a woman aged 40 to 50 in good health and CMV-seronegative.

V is TRBV11-2 and J is TRBJ2-7; TRBD2 aligns across 12 bases. The germline CDR1 and CDR2 sequences are SGHAT and FQNNGV. J gave up 5 bases and V 0 bases, and 5 bases lay outside the gene matches. CDR3 length: 16 residues. CDR3 coding DNA: TGTGCCAGCAGCTTAGAGCTAGCGGGGGGGATAAACGAGCAGTACTTC. Translation: CASSLELAGGINEQYF.

The genes are TRBV29-1 and TRBJ2-7; 8 positions match TRBD1. Germline assignment: CDR1 SQVTM and CDR2 ANQGSEA. The CDR3 is 13 residues long. J gave up 6 bases and V 1 base, and 5 bases lay outside the gene matches. CDR3 residues: CSVEGTGLLEQYF. In nucleotides, the CDR3 is TGCAGCGTTGAAGGGACAGGGCTCCTCGAGCAGTACTTC.

V and J are TRBV2 and TRBJ2-7, with D hard to call. The V gene lost 6 bases and the J gene lost 7 bases, with 13 bases spanning the gap. CDR1 and CDR2 (germline): SNHLY, FYNNEI. The CDR3 spans 12 residues. CDR3 in amino acids: CASRSDSFEQYF. CDR3 nucleotide sequence: TGTGCCAGCAGGAGTGATAGTTTTGAGCAGTACTTC.

In DNA form, the CDR3 reads TGTGCCAGCAGCTTGCAGGGGATGGGTGAAAAACTGTTTTTT. This codes for CASSLQGMGEKLFF. This chain uses TRBV5-6 with TRBJ1-4; TRBD1 is a possible D gene (6 bases). Trimming pared 1 base from V and 7 bases from J, leaving 11 bases between. In germline, CDR1 is SGHDT, CDR2 YYEEEE. This CDR3 has 14 amino acids.

The chain employs TRBV9 and TRBJ1-4, with D possibly being TRBD1 (6 bases). The CDR3 runs 14 residues. With 0 bases removed from V and 7 bases from J, the gap between germline ends came to 10 bases. Germline CDR1 and CDR2: SGDLS and YYNGEE. The DNA of the CDR3 is TGTGCCAGCAGCGTAGCTAGGGGGACTGAAAAACTGTTTTTT. Translation gives CASSVARGTEKLFF.

The rearrangement uses TRBV5-4 and TRBJ2-2, with a tentative D call TRBD2 (6 bases). Looked up from germline, CDR1 is SGHNT and CDR2 is YYREEE (reference sequence). Trimming removed 7 bases from V and 1 base from J, with 17 bases in between. The CDR3 consists of 16 residues. The CDR3 here is CASYNLGGMNTGELFF. CDR3 DNA sequence: TGTGCCAGCTACAACCTGGGGGGTATGAACACCGGGGAGCTGTTTTTT.

CDR3 protein: CASSLQRGPTNYGYTF. The CDR3 DNA reads as TGTGCCAGCAGTTTACAAAGGGGGCCGACTAACTATGGCTACACCTTC. The chain couples TRBV27 to TRBJ1-2; 7 bases agree with TRBD1. The trim removed 2 bases at V and 0 bases at J, leaving 6 bases unmatched. The CDR3 sequence is 16 residues long. Looked up from germline, CDR1 is MNHEY and CDR2 is SMNVEV (reference sequence).

Regarding this clone: Other DNA sequences in the same sample also yield this CDR3. This chain joins TRBV7-2 and TRBJ1-5; D is possibly TRBD1 (6 bases). CDR1 is SGHTA, CDR2 FQGNSA, per germline. This CDR3 region has 14 residues. Trimming took off 5 bases at V and 2 bases at J, with 10 bases between the two ends. CDR3 residues: CASSLDRGNQPQHF. The CDR3 DNA reads as TGTGCCAGCAGCCTGGACAGAGGCAATCAGCCCCAGCATTTT.

The V and J genes are TRBV7-9 and TRBJ2-7; the D gene is possibly TRBD1 (6 bases). The V end was cut by 2 bases, the J end by 3 bases, with 11 bases between. The CDR3 extends over 14 amino acids. Germline-derived CDR1 and CDR2 are SEHNR and FQNEAQ (reference sequence). The DNA for the CDR3 is TGTGCCAGCAGCTTATTAACAGGGTACTACGAGCAGTACTTC. Translating it yields CASSLLTGYYEQYF.

V is TRBV9 and J is TRBJ1-1; TRBD1 matches 7 bases. This CDR3 comprises 14 residues. Germline-derived CDR1 and CDR2 are SGDLS and YYNGEE. J lost 5 bases, V lost 4 bases, and 8 bases had no gene match. The CDR3 sequence is CASSLQGGNTEAFF. The CDR3 nucleotides are TGTGCCAGCAGCCTGCAAGGGGGCAATACTGAAGCTTTCTTT.

The chain employs TRBV5-1 and TRBJ2-7, with D perhaps matching TRBD2 (6 bases). CDR3 length: 16 residues. Germline CDR1 reads SGHRS; CDR2 reads YFSETQ. Between the trimmed V and J ends, which lost 2 bases and 1 base, there was a span of 16 bases. The CDR3 reads CASSLSGSGSSYEQYF. The DNA for the CDR3 is TGCGCCAGCAGCTTATCCGGGAGCGGCAGTTCCTACGAGCAGTACTTC.

J is TRBJ1-1 and V is TRBV4-1; no firm D call. The CDR3 sequence is 18 residues long. The V end lost 0 bases, the J end lost 1 base, and 18 bases lay between the germline ends. In germline, CDR1 is MGHRA, CDR2 YSYEKL. DNA for the CDR3: TGCGCCAGCAGCCAAGAGTTCCCCTCAGATCCGGGGAACACTGAAGCTTTCTTT. It yields the protein CASSQEFPSDPGNTEAFF.

The rearrangement joins TRBV19 to TRBJ1-6; no firm D call. Germline-derived CDR1 and CDR2 are LNHDA and SQIVND (reference sequence). The germline V and J ends were trimmed by 7 bases and 6 bases, with 16 bases remaining between them. The length of the CDR3 is 15 residues. This CDR3 is CASTQNPLPNSPLHF. CDR3 in DNA: TGTGCCAGTACGCAAAACCCACTGCCTAATTCACCCCTCCACTTT.

This chain joins TRBV2 and TRBJ1-1, with 10 nucleotides matching TRBD1. Looked up from germline, CDR1 is SNHLY and CDR2 is FYNNEI. V trimming: 6 bases; J trimming: 3 bases; junction bases outside the gene matches: 7. The CDR3 contains 15 residues. CDR3 sequence reads: CASSRWTGGYTEAFF. The CDR3 DNA reads TGTGCCAGCAGCCGCTGGACAGGGGGATACACTGAAGCTTTCTTT.

The chain joins TRBV6-5 to TRBJ1-6; no firm D call. Germline V gives CDR1 MNHEY, CDR2 SVGAGI. CDR3 length equals 15 residues. V shed 2 bases and J shed 5 bases, with 10 bases lying between them. DNA of the CDR3: TGTGCCAGCAGTTACATGATCGGGAATAATTCACCCCTCCACTTT. It codes for CASSYMIGNNSPLHF.

This chain uses TRBV30 with TRBJ2-1; D perhaps matches TRBD2 (6 bases). The CDR3 consists of 15 residues. Germline CDR1 is GTSNPN and CDR2 is SVGIG (reference sequence). The ends were cut back, 4 bases at V and 5 bases at J, with 18 bases in the middle. The chain's CDR3 is CAWTRPGLLHNEQFF. The CDR3 DNA is TGTGCCTGGACCCGTCCGGGACTCCTGCACAATGAGCAGTTCTTC.

The CDR3 coding sequence is TGTGCCAGCAGCTTAGCCAGGTCAGCTTCTGGGGCCAACGTCCTGACTTTC. Amino acid sequence: CASSLARSASGANVLTF. V is TRBV5-6 and J is TRBJ2-6, with D uncertain. Germline V gene sequence: CDR1 SGHDT, CDR2 YYEEEE. The V gene lost 2 bases and the J gene lost 1 base, with 13 bases spanning the gap. The CDR3 runs to 17 residues.

This chain links TRBV6-6 with TRBJ1-1; D call uncertain. The CDR3 is 13 amino acids. The germline CDR1 and CDR2 sequences are MNHNY and SVGAGI (reference sequence). V gave up 8 bases and J gave up 2 bases, with 12 bases separating them. The chain's CDR3 is CASAPAGNTEAFF. CDR3 DNA sequence: TGTGCCAGCGCCCCGGCGGGAAACACTGAAGCTTTCTTT.

This sequence joins TRBV5-5 and TRBJ1-5; a possible D gene is TRBD1 (6 bases). This CDR3 region has 16 residues. CDR1 is SGHKS and CDR2 is YYEKEE in the germline V gene (reference sequence). V was trimmed by 4 bases and J by 6 bases, leaving 20 bases between them. The CDR3 loop is CASSRGGRGAGQPQHF. DNA of the CDR3: TGTGCCAGCAGCCGGGGGGGCAGGGGAGCAGGTCAGCCCCAGCATTTT.

Sample share makes this clone medium-sized (0.01 to 0.1%). The V call is TRBV6-5, the J call TRBJ1-4, with D possibly being TRBD1 (6 bases). The germline gives CDR1 MNHEY, CDR2 SVGAGI. The CDR3 consists of 14 residues. The V end lost 5 bases, the J end lost 6 bases, and 13 bases lay between the germline ends. CDR3 protein: CASSPTGKDEKLFF. The CDR3 bases are TGTGCCAGCAGTCCCACAGGGAAAGATGAAAAACTGTTTTTT.

This chain links TRBV10-3 with TRBJ1-6; weak D call: TRBD1 (5 bases). The CDR3 consists of 14 residues. The V and J ends lost 3 bases and 6 bases respectively, with 9 bases between them. Germline CDR1 and CDR2: ENHRY and SYGVKD. In DNA form, the CDR3 reads TGTGCCATCAGTGATTTGGACACTAATTCACCCCTCCACTTT. This gives the protein CAISDLDTNSPLHF.

J is TRBJ1-5 and V is TRBV7-8; 8 nucleotides line up with TRBD1. V was clipped by 5 bases and J by 2 bases; unmatched bases: 14. This CDR3 comprises 18 residues. The germline gives CDR1 SGHVS, CDR2 FQNEAQ. CDR3 residues: CASSIPDRAGGGNQPQHF. The CDR3 coding sequence is TGTGCCAGCAGCATACCGGACAGGGCCGGGGGTGGCAATCAGCCCCAGCATTTT.

V gene TRBV5-4 combines with J gene TRBJ2-2; 11 bases match TRBD2. The germline gives CDR1 SGHNT, CDR2 YYREEE (reference sequence). This CDR3 region has 16 residues. The J segment lost 7 bases and the V segment lost 0 bases, leaving 5 bases of the junction unmatched. The CDR3 bases are TGTGCCAGCAGCTTGGCTAGCGGGGGGACGGGCGGGGAGCTGTTTTTT. It encodes CASSLASGGTGGELFF.

There are a few counts of this clone. The chain uses TRBV10-3 and TRBJ2-1; possibly TRBD2 for D (8 bases). The CDR3 runs to 15 residues. In germline, CDR1 is ENHRY, CDR2 SYGVKD. Trimming left V 10 bases short and J 10 bases short, with 26 bases between. As DNA, the CDR3 is TGTGCCACCCTTGGAGCGGGGGCTCCAGGGGGGGAGCAGTTCTTC. The encoded protein is CATLGAGAPGGEQFF.

The V and J genes are TRBV29-1 and TRBJ2-7; TRBD2 agrees at 12 bases. The germline gives CDR1 SQVTM, CDR2 ANQGSEA. The junction had 7 bases not matched to a gene; V was cut back by 7 bases and J by 6 bases. This CDR3 spans 13 amino acids. CDR3 DNA: TGCAGCGCGGAGGCTAGCGGGGGGGTCGAGCAGTACTTC. Encoded protein: CSAEASGGVEQYF.

The CDR3 DNA reads TGCGCCAGCAGCCAAGATTGGCAGGGGGTTAAAGAGACCCAGTACTTC. This gives the protein CASSQDWQGVKETQYF. This sequence joins TRBV4-1 and TRBJ2-5; 7 positions agree with TRBD1. CDR1 is MGHRA and CDR2 is YSYEKL in the germline V gene. V trimming: 0 bases; J trimming: 3 bases; junction bases outside the gene matches: 7. The CDR3 loop spans 16 amino acids.

This rearrangement joins TRBV2 to TRBJ2-5; 9 nucleotides line up with TRBD1. Germline loops: CDR1 SNHLY, CDR2 FYNNEI. V shed 8 bases and J 1 base; nucleotides not matched to a gene: 5. CDR3 size: 14 residues. CDR3 region: CASLRDRVQETQYF. The CDR3 DNA is TGTGCCAGCTTGCGGGACAGGGTCCAAGAGACCCAGTACTTC.